The next 14 T cell receptor beta chains were all read from a single sample in a study of Ad26.COV2.S vaccination and SARS-CoV-2 variants. As for treatment: 15 to 20 received Ad26.COV2.S at low or high dose, single or two shots; roughly 5 received placebo; per-sample allocation not given. Repertoires come from day 63 after the first vaccine or placebo injection. Only in-frame clones appear in the TCRdb table, and some are missing; sequencing was by immunoSEQ multiplex PCR. The sample records about 350,000 clones, 88% being singletons. The sequencing used peripheral blood, collected in a trial of Ad26.COV2.S vaccine versus placebo. All receptors come from a person aged 18-60 years who received the Ad26.COV2.S COVID-19 vaccine or a placebo.

V gene TRBV3-1 (or the pseudogene TRBV3-2) combines with J gene TRBJ2-1; 8 nucleotides agree with TRBD1. The germline V gene encodes CDR1 LGHDT and CDR2 YNNKEL (reference sequence). Trimming cost V 4 bases and J 3 bases; bases outside gene matches: 5. The CDR3 runs to 15 residues. In nucleotides, the CDR3 is TGTGCCAGCAGCCTCGGGACAGGTATCTACAATGAGCAGTTCTTC. Translated: CASSLGTGIYNEQFF.

This sequence joins TRBV7-3 and TRBJ2-7; D might be TRBD2 (6 bases). From germline, CDR1 is SGHTA and CDR2 FQGTGA. CDR3 size: 16 residues. V lost 1 base and J 0 bases, leaving 13 bases between the germline ends. The DNA of the CDR3 is TGTGCCAGCAGCTTAAACCAGCGGGTGGGCTCCTACGAGCAGTACTTC. This codes for CASSLNQRVGSYEQYF.

V usage is TRBV18 and J usage is TRBJ1-2; 7 bases fit TRBD1. The CDR3 is made up of 13 amino acids. Germline V gene data show CDR1 as KGHSH and CDR2 as LQKENI. Losses at the gene ends were 6 bases for V and 5 bases for J; bases not matched to a gene: 6. CDR3 coding DNA: TGTGCCAGCTCGCGCGGACAGGATTATGGCTACACCTTC. It is translated as CASSRGQDYGYTF.

This clone was recorded once. The chain is built from TRBV28 and TRBJ1-2; the D is unclear. The germline gives CDR1 MDHEN, CDR2 SYDVKM. V lost 5 bases and J 4 bases, leaving 8 bases between the germline ends. The CDR3 is 12 amino acids. The CDR3 DNA reads as TGTGCCAGCAGTCGAGGACTCTATGGCTACACCTTC. It is translated as CASSRGLYGYTF.

The V call is TRBV7-3, the J call TRBJ2-5, with D possibly TRBD2 on 6 matching bases. Looked up from germline, CDR1 is SGHTA and CDR2 is FQGTGA. V lost 8 bases and J 2 bases, leaving 15 bases between the germline ends. This CDR3 is 14 amino acids long. The CDR3: CASSPGLPQETQYF. Written as DNA, the CDR3 is TGTGCCAGCTCACCGGGACTTCCACAAGAGACCCAGTACTTC.

V gene TRBV28 combines with J gene TRBJ1-3; D perhaps matches TRBD1 (6 bases). Germline CDR1 and CDR2: MDHEN and SYDVKM. With 7 bases removed from V and 1 base from J, the gap between germline ends came to 17 bases. The CDR3 extends over 16 amino acids. CDR3 coding DNA: TGTGCCAGCACCAATGTGGGGGCTCAATCTGGAAACACCATATATTTT. Encoded protein: CASTNVGAQSGNTIYF.

The J gene is TRBJ2-3, the V gene TRBV28; possible D gene TRBD2, 6 bases. Trimming took off 3 bases at V and 2 bases at J, with 15 bases between the two ends. This CDR3 contains 16 residues. CDR1 and CDR2 (germline): MDHEN, SYDVKM. The CDR3 coding sequence is TGTGCCAGCAGTTTGAACCCCGGACTAATCACAGATACGCAGTATTTT. It specifies CASSLNPGLITDTQYF.

The CDR3 loop reads CASSVDPGTPQHF. The CDR3 coding sequence is TGTGCCAGCAGCGTAGATCCTGGGACGCCCCAGCATTTT. The chain couples TRBV9 to TRBJ1-5; weak D call: TRBD1 (5 bases). The ends were cut back, 0 bases at V and 9 bases at J, with 10 bases in the middle. CDR1 is SGDLS and CDR2 is YYNGEE in the germline V gene. The CDR3 consists of 13 residues.

The chain joins TRBV6-1 to TRBJ1-2; no clear D. CDR3 length: 14 residues. From germline, CDR1 is MNHNS and CDR2 SASEGT. Trimming took off 3 bases at V and 6 bases at J, with 14 bases between the two ends. The CDR3 loop is CASSEGLTWDGYTF. The DNA for the CDR3 is TGTGCCAGCAGTGAGGGGTTGACCTGGGATGGCTACACCTTC.

To note about this clone: The sample holds other DNA sequences that translate to the same CDR3. The chain uses TRBV13 and TRBJ1-1; the D is unclear. Per germline, CDR1 PRHDT and CDR2 FYEKMQ (reference sequence). The CDR3 loop spans 12 amino acids. V gave up 3 bases and J gave up 5 bases, with 7 bases separating them. Here the CDR3 reads CASSLGWTEAFF. Written as DNA, the CDR3 is TGTGCCAGCAGCTTGGGGTGGACTGAAGCTTTCTTT. The full variable domain, in which reference TRBV13 and TRBJ1-1 provide the parts outside the CDR3, is AAGVIQSPRHLIKEKRETATLKCYPIPRHDTVYWYQQGPGQDPQFLISFYEKMQSDKGSIPDRFSAQQFSDYHSELNMSSLELGDSALYFCASSLGWTEAFFGQGTRLTVV.

The rearrangement uses TRBV7-3 and TRBJ2-5; D gene ambiguous. Germline V gene sequence: CDR1 SGHTA, CDR2 FQGTGA. This CDR3 is 13 amino acids long. Trimming took off 3 bases at V and 2 bases at J, with 7 bases between the two ends. CDR3 loop: CASSFYGQETQYF. The DNA of the CDR3 is TGTGCCAGCAGCTTCTACGGGCAAGAGACCCAGTACTTC.

The V and J genes are TRBV3-1 (or the pseudogene TRBV3-2) and TRBJ1-6, with D possibly matching TRBD1 (5 bases). This CDR3 has 16 residues. V lost 4 bases, J lost 1 base, and 11 bases lay in between. Germline lookup yields CDR1 LGHDT and CDR2 YNNKEL (reference sequence). The CDR3 loop reads CASSPRTNSYNSPLHF. DNA of the CDR3: TGTGCCAGCAGCCCCCGGACAAATTCCTATAATTCACCCCTCCACTTT.

The rearrangement uses TRBV7-2 and TRBJ2-3, with D possibly TRBD2 on 5 matching bases. V was shortened by 4 bases and J by 5 bases, with 19 bases between the two germline ends. CDR3 length: 16 residues. Germline V gene sequence: CDR1 SGHTA, CDR2 FQGNSA. The CDR3 DNA reads TGTGCCAGCAGCTCATGGGCCGCCGGAGGAGGAGATACGCAGTATTTT. Protein sequence: CASSSWAAGGGDTQYF.

The J gene is TRBJ1-5, the V gene TRBV6-4; the D is unclear. V lost 5 bases and J 5 bases, leaving 16 bases between the germline ends. The CDR3 loop spans 15 amino acids. Germline V gene data show CDR1 as MRHNA and CDR2 as SNTAGT. This CDR3 is CASSCPPPTHQPQHF. DNA of the CDR3: TGTGCCAGCAGTTGCCCTCCCCCCACCCATCAGCCCCAGCATTTT.